This T cell receptor (beta chain) originates from a study of T cell responses to AZD1222 COVID-19 vaccine. Data came from immunoSEQ multiplex PCR; TCRdb stores just in-frame clones and leaves some out. The profile shows over 25,000 clones, about 90% of them singletons. Pooling of second doses given at about 4 or about 12 weeks was done. The CDR3 consists of 16 residues. Germline loops: CDR1 LNHDA, CDR2 SQIVND (reference sequence). The V end lost 4 bases, the J end lost 4 bases, and 19 bases lay between the germline ends. Source: peripheral blood, taken 28 days after the second AZD1222 dose. The V and J genes are TRBV19 and TRBJ2-5; D might be TRBD1 or TRBD2, each matching 5 bases. This TCR was recovered from an adult who received the AZD1222 COVID-19 vaccine. Here the CDR3 DNA reads TGTGCCAGTAGTAGTATGCCGGGGCAGGGTGGAGAGACCCAGTACTTC. Protein product: CASSSMPGQGGETQYF.